Listed below are T cell receptor beta chains from one sample, sequenced in a study of shared clonotypes between healthy human individuals. Repertoires were generated with immunoSEQ multiplex PCR, while TCRdb's copy carries only in-frame clones and drops some. The sample has some 2 million clones, around 95% seen once. Specimen: naive CD4+ T cells sorted from blood. The receptors were sampled from a man between 18 and 29 years old in good health. Each CDR3 is given with its conserved first and last residue. D genes are given only for firm matches. Not every row has a clone size; where given, it reads once, few, many or a size class.

v_call	d_call	clone_size	j_call	cdr3_nt	cdr3_aa
TRBV7-2	NA	NA	TRBJ2-2	TGTGCCAGCAGGATCAACACCGGGGAGCTGTTTTTT	CASRINTGELFF
TRBV7-2	TRBD2	NA	TRBJ2-1	TGTGCCAGCAGCACCCGGACTAGCGGGAGAAATGAGCAGTTCTTC	CASSTRTSGRNEQFF
TRBV5-1	NA	NA	TRBJ2-2	TGCGCCAGCAGCCGTGAAGTGAGCACCGGGGAGCTGTTTTTT	CASSREVSTGELFF
TRBV7-8	NA	NA	TRBJ2-7	TGTGCCAGCAGCTTAGGTGGGGGTTCCACAGCCTACGAGCAGTACTTC	CASSLGGGSTAYEQYF
TRBV25-1	TRBD1	NA	TRBJ1-2	TGTGCCAGCAGCAAGGGACAGGGGGGTGGCTACACCTTC	CASSKGQGGGYTF
TRBV18	NA	NA	TRBJ2-7	TGTGCCAGCTCACCGGGACCGGAGTCGATGAAGTACTTC	CASSPGPESMKYF
TRBV15	NA	once	TRBJ1-2	TGTGCCACCAGCAGAGTTGGAGGGGATGGCTACACCTTC	CATSRVGGDGYTF
TRBV28	NA	NA	TRBJ2-7	TGTGCCAGCAGTTTGCCCAGTTACGAGCAGTACTTC	CASSLPSYEQYF
TRBV7-9	NA	NA	TRBJ2-5	TGTGCCAGCAGCTCGGCTGAGACCCAGTACTTC	CASSSAETQYF
TRBV29-1	NA	NA	TRBJ2-3	TGCAGCGCTGAAGGGATAGGGGCATCGGCCACAGATACGCAGTATTTT	CSAEGIGASATDTQYF
TRBV28	TRBD1	NA	TRBJ2-6	TGTGCCAGCAGTCGCAGACAGGGAAAGGCTGGGGCCAACGTCCTGACTTTC	CASSRRQGKAGANVLTF
TRBV19	NA	NA	TRBJ2-7	TGTGCCAGTAGCTCCGGGGCTACCTCCTACGAGCAGTACTTC	CASSSGATSYEQYF
TRBV6-5	TRBD2	NA	TRBJ2-1	TGTGCCAGCATCCGACTAGCGGGAAACAATGAGCAGTTCTTC	CASIRLAGNNEQFF
TRBV28	NA	NA	TRBJ2-3	TGTGCCAGCAGTTTTACAGGGTCAGATACGCAGTATTTT	CASSFTGSDTQYF
TRBV7-2	NA	NA	TRBJ2-3	TGTGCCAGCAGCTTGTTAGCGGTATCTAGCACAGATACGCAGTATTTT	CASSLLAVSSTDTQYF
TRBV10-1	NA	NA	TRBJ1-1	TGCGCCAGCAGTGAGCGGAGGGCGGCGGCTGAAGCTTTCTTT	CASSERRAAAEAFF
TRBV2	NA	NA	TRBJ2-7	TGTGCCAGCAGTGGCCCGGGCGAGCAGTACTTC	CASSGPGEQYF
TRBV7-9	NA	once	TRBJ1-1	TGTGCCAGCAGCCGACAGAAGAACACTGAAGCTTTCTTT	CASSRQKNTEAFF
TRBV30	NA	NA	TRBJ1-1	TGTGCCTGGAGTGTAATGGGTGGCACTGAAGCTTTCTTT	CAWSVMGGTEAFF
TRBV6-1	NA	NA	TRBJ1-2	TGTGCCAGCAGCGCCGCGGGGGCCAACTATGGCTACACCTTC	CASSAAGANYGYTF
TRBV18	TRBD2	NA	TRBJ2-7	TGTGCCAGCTCCCCGGGACTAGCGGGGGGCGGGGCCTACGAGCAGTACTTC	CASSPGLAGGGAYEQYF
TRBV6-5	TRBD1	NA	TRBJ2-5	TGTGCCAGCAGTTACACACCCGGGACAGGGCTAAAGACCCAGTACTTC	CASSYTPGTGLKTQYF
TRBV14	NA	once	TRBJ2-7	TGTGCCAGCAGCCGGGACTTGAGGAACTCCTACGAGCAGTACTTC	CASSRDLRNSYEQYF
TRBV5-1	NA	NA	TRBJ1-4	TGCGCCAGCAGGTCAGAGGAAAAACTGTTTTTT	CASRSEEKLFF
TRBV5-1	TRBD2	NA	TRBJ2-1	TGCGCCAGCAGCCCAATAGCGGGATCCTACAATGAGCAGTTCTTC	CASSPIAGSYNEQFF
TRBV4-1	TRBD1	NA	TRBJ2-7	TGCGCCAGCAGCCATAATACACAGGGGGGCGAGCAGTACTTC	CASSHNTQGGEQYF
TRBV7-9	NA	NA	TRBJ1-1	TGTGCCAGCAGCTTTAGGGGGAGAGGCACTGAAGCTTTCTTT	CASSFRGRGTEAFF
TRBV28	NA	NA	TRBJ2-3	TGTGCCTCTGCGGGGGCTGGCACAGATACGCAGTATTTT	CASAGAGTDTQYF
TRBV5-1	NA	NA	TRBJ2-5	TGCGCCAGCAGCTTGGGGGGGATGGAGACCCAGTACTTC	CASSLGGMETQYF
TRBV2	NA	NA	TRBJ1-2	TGTGCCAGCAGTGTAAGGGTTGGAGGCTACACCTTC	CASSVRVGGYTF
TRBV19	NA	NA	TRBJ1-1	TGTGCCAGTAGTATAGGAGGGGGAACTGAAGCTTTCTTT	CASSIGGGTEAFF
TRBV9	NA	once	TRBJ2-3	TGTGCCAGCAGCGTAGTCGGGGATACGCAGTATTTT	CASSVVGDTQYF
TRBV18	NA	NA	TRBJ1-2	TGTGCCAGCTCACCAAGACAGGAAGCTAACTATGGCTACACCTTC	CASSPRQEANYGYTF
TRBV28	TRBD1	NA	TRBJ1-2	TGTGCCAGCGGGATACAGGGGGCGGGCGACTATGGCTACACCTTC	CASGIQGAGDYGYTF
TRBV28	NA	NA	TRBJ2-3	TGTGCCAGCAGTTTTCGGTCTCTCACAGATACGCAGTATTTT	CASSFRSLTDTQYF
TRBV2	TRBD1	NA	TRBJ1-2	TGTGCCAGCGGGGGACAGGCTAACTATGGCTACACCTTC	CASGGQANYGYTF
TRBV7-2	NA	NA	TRBJ1-3	TGTGCCAGCAGCTTATATGACGATCTAGGAAACACCATATATTTT	CASSLYDDLGNTIYF
TRBV9	NA	NA	TRBJ1-2	TGTGCCAGCAGCGTACGGGAAGGGCTCTATGGCTACACCTTC	CASSVREGLYGYTF
TRBV7-9	NA	NA	TRBJ1-2	TGTGCCAGCAGCTTAGGAGGGTTTGGTGGCTACACCTTC	CASSLGGFGGYTF
TRBV6-1	NA	NA	TRBJ1-6	TGTGCCAGCAGTGAACAGGGCAATTCACCCCTCCACTTT	CASSEQGNSPLHF
TRBV7-3	NA	NA	TRBJ2-1	TGTGCCAGCAGCTTAGAGACAAATAACAATGAGCAGTTCTTC	CASSLETNNNEQFF